The count of the clone carrying this T cell receptor (beta chain) is one. The data are from a study of blood T cell repertoires in COVID-19. At the level of the study: Samples representing acute and convalescent COVID-19 were sourced from the United States, Italy and Spain. From T cells, B-cell-depleted T cells, or PBMCs came the material, which was cDNA or gDNA.

Original processing methods: Nucleated cell counts were estimated from reference gene primer amplification. TCRdb's copy holds only in-frame clones and misses some; the assay was immunoSEQ multiplex PCR. Clonal size and the V and J genes are those of that table, whereas D and trimming came from the DNA. The table includes fewer than 250,000 clones, roughly 85% detected once. The V gene's germline CDR1 is SGHTA and CDR2 FQGNSA. With V trimmed by 5 bases and J by 5 bases, 9 bases remained unmatched. The CDR3 runs 15 residues. Sample: peripheral blood. This clonotype was obtained from a woman aged 70-85 years with active or convalescent COVID-19. The chain is built from TRBV7-2 and TRBJ2-3, with TRBD2 matching over 8 bases. Here the CDR3 DNA reads TGTGCCAGCAGCATCTTTGGACTAGCAGGAGATACGCAGTATTTT. It specifies CASSIFGLAGDTQYF.